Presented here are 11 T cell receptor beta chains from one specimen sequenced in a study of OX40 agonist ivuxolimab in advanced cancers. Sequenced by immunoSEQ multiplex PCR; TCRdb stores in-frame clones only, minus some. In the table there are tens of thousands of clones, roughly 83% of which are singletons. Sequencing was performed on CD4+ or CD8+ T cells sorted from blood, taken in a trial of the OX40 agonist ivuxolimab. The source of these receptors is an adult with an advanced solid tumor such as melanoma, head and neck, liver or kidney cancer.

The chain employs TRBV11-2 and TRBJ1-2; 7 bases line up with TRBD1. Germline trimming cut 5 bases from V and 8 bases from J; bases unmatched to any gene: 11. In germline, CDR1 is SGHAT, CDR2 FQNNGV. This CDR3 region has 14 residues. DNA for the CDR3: TGTGCCAGCAGCCTGGTAGAGGGGGCAAGGGGCTACACCTTC. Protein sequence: CASSLVEGARGYTF.

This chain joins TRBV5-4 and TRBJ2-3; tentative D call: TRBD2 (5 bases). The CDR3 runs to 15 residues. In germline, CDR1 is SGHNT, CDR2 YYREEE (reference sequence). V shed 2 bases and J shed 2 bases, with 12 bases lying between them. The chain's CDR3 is CASSFGLGLTDTQYF. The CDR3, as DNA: TGTGCCAGCAGCTTCGGACTGGGTCTCACAGATACGCAGTATTTT.

CDR3 in DNA: TGTGCCAGCAGCCCCCTTCAGGGGGGTCCACAGCATTTT. It specifies CASSPLQGGPQHF. The chain uses TRBV14 and TRBJ1-5; 7 bases match TRBD1. V shed 4 bases, J shed 13 bases, and the junction held 10 bases outside the gene matches. The length of the CDR3 is 13 residues. The germline V gene encodes CDR1 SGHDN and CDR2 FVKESK.

CDR3 region: CASSSAGSAYEQYF. The CDR3, as DNA: TGTGCCAGCAGCTCGGCGGGGTCAGCCTACGAGCAGTACTTC. The J gene is TRBJ2-7, the V gene TRBV7-9; the D gene is possibly TRBD2 (6 bases). The CDR3 length is 14 residues. CDR1 is SEHNR, CDR2 FQNEAQ, per germline (reference sequence). V lost 4 bases and J 2 bases, leaving 12 bases between the germline ends.

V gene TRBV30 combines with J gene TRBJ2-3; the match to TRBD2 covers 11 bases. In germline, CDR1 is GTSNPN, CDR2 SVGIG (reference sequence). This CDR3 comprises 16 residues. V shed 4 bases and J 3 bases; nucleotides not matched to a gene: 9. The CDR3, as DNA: TGTGCCTGGAATTTAGCGGGAGGGCCCTCTACAGATACGCAGTATTTT. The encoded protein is CAWNLAGGPSTDTQYF.

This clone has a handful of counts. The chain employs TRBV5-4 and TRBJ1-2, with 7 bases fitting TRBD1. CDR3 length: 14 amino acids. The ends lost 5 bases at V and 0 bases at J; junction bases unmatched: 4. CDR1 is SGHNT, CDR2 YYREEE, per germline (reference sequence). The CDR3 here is CASRGGQSNYGYTF. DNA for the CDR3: TGTGCCAGCAGAGGGGGACAGTCTAACTATGGCTACACCTTC.

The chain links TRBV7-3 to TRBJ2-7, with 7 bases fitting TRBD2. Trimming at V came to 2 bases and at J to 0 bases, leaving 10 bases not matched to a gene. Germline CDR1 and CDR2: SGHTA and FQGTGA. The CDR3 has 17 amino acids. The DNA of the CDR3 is TGTGCCAGCAGCTTACCTCAGACTAGCCCAAGCTCCTACGAGCAGTACTTC. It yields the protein CASSLPQTSPSSYEQYF.

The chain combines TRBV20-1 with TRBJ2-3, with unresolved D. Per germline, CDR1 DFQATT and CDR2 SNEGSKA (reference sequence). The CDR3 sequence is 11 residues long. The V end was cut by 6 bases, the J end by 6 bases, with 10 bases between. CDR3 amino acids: CSAPFYDTQYF. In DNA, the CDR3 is TGCAGTGCCCCTTTTTACGATACGCAGTATTTT.

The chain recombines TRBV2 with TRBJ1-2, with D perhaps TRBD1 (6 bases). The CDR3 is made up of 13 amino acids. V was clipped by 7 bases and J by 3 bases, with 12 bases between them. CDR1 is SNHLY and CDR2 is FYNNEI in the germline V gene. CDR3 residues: CASNFRTDYGYTF. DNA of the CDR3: TGTGCCAGCAACTTCCGGACAGACTATGGCTACACCTTC.

CDR3 residues: CASSPGIHTEAFF. The DNA for the CDR3 is TGTGCCAGCAGCCCAGGGATTCACACTGAAGCTTTCTTT. V is TRBV6-5 and J is TRBJ1-1, with D possibly matching TRBD1 (5 bases). CDR1 and CDR2 (germline): MNHEY, SVGAGI. The CDR3 sequence is 13 residues long. Trimming stripped 6 bases from V and 3 bases from J, with 11 bases between.

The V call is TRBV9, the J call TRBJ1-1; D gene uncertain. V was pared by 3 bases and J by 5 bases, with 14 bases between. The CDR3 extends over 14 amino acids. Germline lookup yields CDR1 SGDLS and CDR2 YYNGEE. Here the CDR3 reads CASSEGFEETEAFF. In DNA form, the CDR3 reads TGTGCCAGCAGCGAGGGTTTTGAGGAGACTGAAGCTTTCTTT.